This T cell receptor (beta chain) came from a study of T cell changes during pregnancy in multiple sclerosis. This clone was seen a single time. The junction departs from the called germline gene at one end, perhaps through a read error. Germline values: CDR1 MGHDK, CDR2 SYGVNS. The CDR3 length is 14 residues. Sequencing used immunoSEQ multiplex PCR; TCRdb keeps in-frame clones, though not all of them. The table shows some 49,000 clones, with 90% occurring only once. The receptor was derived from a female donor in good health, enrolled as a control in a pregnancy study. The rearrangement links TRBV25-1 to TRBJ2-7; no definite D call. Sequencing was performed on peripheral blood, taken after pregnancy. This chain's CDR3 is CASSGVERSYEQYF. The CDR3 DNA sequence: TGTGCCAGTAGTGGGGTAGAGAGGTCCTACGAGCAGTACTTC.